This is a list of T cell receptor beta chains from one sample in a study of breast tumors, draining lymph nodes, adjacent tissues. TCRdb re-derived calls from the multiplex PCR reads in MiXCR, one entry per CDR3 protein. The sample has 150,000 to 200,000 distinct CDR3 sequences, approximately 30% seen once; the top ten hold over 3.5%. Sequenced sample: axillary lymph node tissue. These receptors all come from a female donor with breast cancer. Some clones in this sample may be carry-over from other donors' samples. The CDR3 runs from the conserved cysteine through the conserved F or W. Fields, in order: V gene, D gene, J gene, clone size, CDR3 protein, CDR3 DNA. The D gene is left open where the match is weak. The size entry is marked missing in some rows and otherwise reads once, few, many or a size class.

V gene: TRBV7-9
D gene: .
J gene: TRBJ1-4
clone size: many
CDR3 protein: CASSLDWTAAVGEKLFF
CDR3 DNA: TGTGCCAGCAGCTTAGATTGGACCGCTGCGGTAGGAGAAAAACTGTTTTTT

V gene: TRBV10-3
D gene: TRBD1
J gene: TRBJ1-2
clone size: many
CDR3 protein: CAISDRGTGPLRIYGYTF
CDR3 DNA: TGTGCCATCAGTGACCGTGGGACAGGCCCTCTGAGGATCTATGGCTACACCTTC

V gene: TRBV20-1
D gene: .
J gene: TRBJ1-2
clone size: many
CDR3 protein: CSARGRGSTLYGYTF
CDR3 DNA: TGCAGTGCCCGAGGGAGGGGCTCCACCCTCTATGGCTACACCTTC

V gene: TRBV28
D gene: .
J gene: TRBJ1-5
clone size: few
CDR3 protein: CASRITAINQPQHF
CDR3 DNA: TGTGCCAGCAGGATAACAGCTATCAATCAGCCCCAGCATTTT

V gene: TRBV7-9
D gene: .
J gene: TRBJ2-3
clone size: .
CDR3 protein: CASGSPRGVRTDTQYF
CDR3 DNA: TGTGCCAGCGGTTCACCGCGAGGGGTCCGGACAGATACGCAGTATTTT

V gene: TRBV12-3/TRBV12-4
D gene: .
J gene: TRBJ2-4
clone size: few
CDR3 protein: CASSPPLGAWGDIQYF
CDR3 DNA: TGTGCCAGCAGCCCGCCATTGGGGGCGTGGGGGGACATTCAGTACTTC

V gene: TRBV6-1
D gene: .
J gene: TRBJ1-2
clone size: many
CDR3 protein: CASSREGRAGYTF
CDR3 DNA: TGTGCCAGCAGTAGAGAGGGGAGGGCAGGCTACACCTTC

V gene: TRBV6-2/TRBV6-3
D gene: TRBD1
J gene: TRBJ1-6
clone size: many
CDR3 protein: CASSDRDSNYNSPLHF
CDR3 DNA: TGTGCCAGCAGTGACCGGGACAGCAATTATAATTCACCCCTCCACTTT

V gene: TRBV24-1
D gene: TRBD1
J gene: TRBJ2-3
clone size: many
CDR3 protein: CATSDVKRVGTGHDTQYF
CDR3 DNA: TGTGCCACCAGTGATGTTAAGAGGGTTGGGACAGGCCACGATACGCAGTATTTT

V gene: TRBV5-1
D gene: .
J gene: TRBJ1-6
clone size: medium-sized
CDR3 protein: CASSLDPGRANSPLHF
CDR3 DNA: TGCGCCAGCAGCTTGGACCCGGGACGGGCGAATTCACCCCTCCACTTT

V gene: TRBV24-1
D gene: .
J gene: TRBJ2-1
clone size: few
CDR3 protein: CATSPSSYNEQFF
CDR3 DNA: TGTGCCACGAGTCCGAGCTCCTACAATGAGCAGTTCTTC

V gene: TRBV6-2/TRBV6-3
D gene: .
J gene: TRBJ2-5
clone size: .
CDR3 protein: CASSSIRDFQETQYF
CDR3 DNA: TGTGCCAGCAGTTCCATCCGGGACTTCCAAGAGACCCAGTACTTC

V gene: TRBV4-1
D gene: .
J gene: TRBJ2-7
clone size: many
CDR3 protein: CASSQDREKPSEQYF
CDR3 DNA: TGCGCCAGCAGCCAAGATCGGGAGAAACCGAGCGAGCAGTACTTC

V gene: TRBV7-3
D gene: TRBD1
J gene: TRBJ1-2
clone size: .
CDR3 protein: CASSLGTGDPGGYGYTF
CDR3 DNA: TGTGCCAGCAGCTTAGGGACAGGGGATCCCGGCGGCTATGGCTACACCTTC

V gene: TRBV7-2
D gene: .
J gene: TRBJ2-7
clone size: many
CDR3 protein: CASSSSRGSSYEQYF
CDR3 DNA: TGTGCCAGCAGCTCCAGCAGGGGTTCGAGCTACGAGCAGTACTTC

V gene: TRBV19
D gene: TRBD1
J gene: TRBJ1-4
clone size: .
CDR3 protein: CASSTPPGTGDEKLFF
CDR3 DNA: TGTGCCAGTAGTACCCCACCCGGGACAGGGGATGAAAAACTGTTTTTT

V gene: TRBV5-1
D gene: .
J gene: TRBJ2-7
clone size: .
CDR3 protein: CASSLGYYEQYF
CDR3 DNA: TGCGCCAGCAGCTTAGGGTACTACGAGCAGTACTTC

V gene: TRBV6-4
D gene: TRBD1
J gene: TRBJ2-2
clone size: .
CDR3 protein: CASSENPGQGANFGELFF
CDR3 DNA: TGTGCCAGCAGTGAAAATCCGGGACAGGGGGCGAATTTCGGGGAGCTGTTTTTT

V gene: TRBV7-9
D gene: TRBD1
J gene: TRBJ1-6
clone size: .
CDR3 protein: CASSFTDRGGASSYNSPLHF
CDR3 DNA: TGTGCCAGCAGCTTTACGGACAGGGGAGGCGCGAGCTCCTACAATTCACCCCTCCACTTT

V gene: TRBV19
D gene: .
J gene: TRBJ2-1
clone size: many
CDR3 protein: CASEMRGANNEQFF
CDR3 DNA: TGTGCCAGCGAAATGAGGGGAGCCAACAATGAGCAGTTCTTC

V gene: TRBV4-1
D gene: TRBD1
J gene: TRBJ1-4
clone size: .
CDR3 protein: CASSTTSTGALEKLFF
CDR3 DNA: TGCGCCAGCAGCACCACATCGACAGGGGCACTCGAAAAACTGTTTTTT

V gene: TRBV5-5
D gene: TRBD1
J gene: TRBJ2-2
clone size: .
CDR3 protein: CASSRTGTGIGELFF
CDR3 DNA: TGTGCCAGCAGCCGGACCGGGACAGGGATCGGGGAGCTGTTTTTT

V gene: TRBV9
D gene: TRBD1
J gene: TRBJ2-7
clone size: .
CDR3 protein: CASDRGGGQGVYEQYF
CDR3 DNA: TGTGCCAGCGATCGAGGGGGCGGTCAAGGAGTCTACGAGCAGTACTTC

V gene: TRBV12-5
D gene: .
J gene: TRBJ2-4
clone size: few
CDR3 protein: CASESPGAKNIQYF
CDR3 DNA: TGTGCTAGTGAAAGCCCGGGGGCCAAAAACATTCAGTACTTC

V gene: TRBV20-1
D gene: TRBD2
J gene: TRBJ2-2
clone size: .
CDR3 protein: CSAYMSRLAKGTGELFF
CDR3 DNA: TGCAGTGCTTACATGAGTCGACTAGCGAAAGGCACCGGGGAGCTGTTTTTT

V gene: TRBV6-2/TRBV6-3
D gene: .
J gene: TRBJ2-3
clone size: .
CDR3 protein: CASSYSSGYTQYF
CDR3 DNA: TGTGCCAGCAGTTACTCGAGTGGGTATACGCAGTATTTT

V gene: TRBV11-3
D gene: TRBD2
J gene: TRBJ2-1
clone size: many
CDR3 protein: CASSSGLAGVEQFF
CDR3 DNA: TGTGCCAGCAGCTCAGGACTAGCGGGCGTTGAGCAGTTCTTC

V gene: TRBV7-8
D gene: TRBD1
J gene: TRBJ2-1
clone size: many
CDR3 protein: CASSFGTVNEQFF
CDR3 DNA: TGTGCCAGCAGCTTTGGGACAGTCAATGAGCAGTTCTTC

V gene: TRBV19
D gene: .
J gene: TRBJ1-1
clone size: .
CDR3 protein: CASTTRVTEAFF
CDR3 DNA: TGTGCCAGTACCACGAGGGTCACTGAAGCTTTCTTT

V gene: TRBV24-1
D gene: .
J gene: TRBJ2-5
clone size: many
CDR3 protein: CATSDLRGPETQYF
CDR3 DNA: TGTGCCACCAGTGATTTGAGGGGTCCAGAGACCCAGTACTTC

V gene: TRBV7-9
D gene: TRBD1
J gene: TRBJ2-1
clone size: many
CDR3 protein: CASSPTGTGHNEQFF
CDR3 DNA: TGTGCCAGCAGCCCTACCGGGACAGGGCACAATGAGCAGTTCTTC

V gene: TRBV7-9
D gene: .
J gene: TRBJ2-5
clone size: .
CDR3 protein: CASSPFPSGEETQYF
CDR3 DNA: TGTGCCAGCAGCCCTTTCCCATCAGGGGAAGAGACCCAGTACTTC

V gene: TRBV6-1
D gene: TRBD1
J gene: TRBJ2-7
clone size: many
CDR3 protein: CAAERGQGYEQYF
CDR3 DNA: TGTGCCGCCGAAAGGGGACAGGGGTACGAGCAGTACTTC

V gene: TRBV5-4
D gene: .
J gene: TRBJ2-7
clone size: .
CDR3 protein: CASSSINAQYF
CDR3 DNA: TGTGCCAGCAGCTCCATCAACGCGCAGTACTTC

V gene: TRBV24-1
D gene: .
J gene: TRBJ1-4
clone size: .
CDR3 protein: CATSYPREGRSNQKPFF
CDR3 DNA: TGTGCCACCAGTTACCCCAGGGAGGGACGAAGTAATCAAAAACCGTTTTTT

V gene: TRBV27
D gene: .
J gene: TRBJ1-2
clone size: .
CDR3 protein: CAISAGSSSYYGYTF
CDR3 DNA: TGTGCCATTAGCGCCGGGTCCTCATCCTACTATGGCTACACCTTC

V gene: TRBV9
D gene: .
J gene: TRBJ2-3
clone size: many
CDR3 protein: CASSGIMATDTQYF
CDR3 DNA: TGTGCCAGCAGCGGGATAATGGCCACAGATACGCAGTATTTT

V gene: TRBV7-2
D gene: TRBD2
J gene: TRBJ2-7
clone size: many
CDR3 protein: CASSSLAGGSYEQYF
CDR3 DNA: TGTGCCAGCAGTTCACTAGCGGGGGGATCCTACGAGCAGTACTTC

V gene: TRBV7-2
D gene: .
J gene: TRBJ1-1
clone size: .
CDR3 protein: CASTTSGSWWAFF
CDR3 DNA: TGTGCCAGCACTACGTCGGGTTCATGGTGGGCTTTCTTT

V gene: TRBV7-9
D gene: .
J gene: TRBJ2-1
clone size: many
CDR3 protein: CASSPPNRSRKFF
CDR3 DNA: TGTGCCAGCAGCCCCCCAAACAGGTCCCGAAAGTTCTTC

V gene: TRBV7-9
D gene: TRBD1
J gene: TRBJ2-3
clone size: many
CDR3 protein: CASSFSMGQPSTDPQYF
CDR3 DNA: TGTGCCAGCAGCTTCTCGATGGGACAGCCTAGCACAGATCCGCAGTATTTT

V gene: TRBV12-5
D gene: .
J gene: TRBJ1-4
clone size: many
CDR3 protein: CASGEFATNEKLFF
CDR3 DNA: TGTGCTAGTGGGGAGTTTGCAACTAATGAAAAACTGTTTTTT